Below, 22 T cell receptor beta chains from the same sample are listed, as sequenced in a study of blood T cell repertoires in COVID-19. Using immunoSEQ multiplex PCR, the repertoire was profiled, and TCRdb retains in-frame clones only, with some absent. The table has a few hundred thousand clones, roughly 90% seen once. The specimen was peripheral blood. These receptors all come from a woman aged 25 to 39 with COVID-19, enrolled during active disease.

This chain connects TRBV5-5 to TRBJ1-6, with 7 bases identical to TRBD1. CDR3 length: 13 residues. CDR1 SGHKS and CDR2 YYEKEE come from the germline V gene (reference sequence). J lost 11 bases, V lost 0 bases, and 2 bases had no gene match. Here the CDR3 DNA reads TGTGCCAGCAGCTTGGGGGACAGTACACCCCTCCACTTT. It translates to CASSLGDSTPLHF.

V and J are TRBV5-1 and TRBJ2-5; D gene unclear. In germline, CDR1 is SGHRS, CDR2 YFSETQ. This CDR3 is 12 amino acids long. V was cut by 6 bases and J by 5 bases, with 11 bases left in between. Here the CDR3 reads CASNFPVETQYF. The CDR3 DNA follows: TGCGCCAGCAACTTCCCGGTCGAGACCCAGTACTTC. The full variable domain, rest sourced from reference TRBV5-1 and TRBJ2-5, is KAGVTQTPRYLIKTRGQQVTLSCSPISGHRSVSWYQQTPGQGLQFLFEYFSETQRNKGNFPGRFSGRQFSNSRSEMNVSTLELGDSALYLCASNFPVETQYFGPGTRLLVL.

The chain has TRBV11-3 and TRBJ2-7, with TRBD2 as a possible D gene (7 bases). This CDR3 region has 12 residues. CDR1 and CDR2 (germline): SGHNT, YENEEA. The ends were cut back, 11 bases at V and 2 bases at J, with 13 bases in the middle. The CDR3: CAPRGGTYEQYV. CDR3 in DNA: TGTGCCCCTAGGGGGGGCACCTACGAGCAGTACGTC.

J is TRBJ2-1 and V is TRBV29-1, with 9 bases fitting TRBD2. Per the germline V gene, CDR1 is SQVTM and CDR2 is ANQGSEA. With 7 bases clipped from V and 3 bases from J, the junction kept 19 bases outside the gene matches. This CDR3 contains 18 residues. CDR3: CSAVGLAGDTLVYNEQFF. DNA for the CDR3: TGCAGCGCCGTCGGGTTAGCGGGAGATACCCTCGTCTACAATGAGCAGTTCTTC.

This sequence joins TRBV7-9 and TRBJ2-4, with 7 bases aligning to TRBD2. The germline V gene has CDR1 SEHNR and CDR2 FQNEAQ (reference sequence). J was trimmed by 0 bases and V by 3 bases; bases with no gene match: 11. This CDR3 region has 18 residues. CDR3 DNA sequence: TGTGCCAGCAGCTTCGTCAGTTGGGGGGGAGTAGCCAAAAACATTCAGTACTTC. Its translation: CASSFVSWGGVAKNIQYF. Supplemented by reference TRBV7-9 and TRBJ2-4, the full variable domain reads DTGVSQNPRHKITKRGQNVTFRCDPISEHNRLYWYRQTLGQGPEFLTYFQNEAQLEKSRLLSDRFSAERPKGSFSTLEIQRTEQGDSAMYLCASSFVSWGGVAKNIQYFGAGTRLSVL.

The gene calls are TRBV6-2 or TRBV6-3 and TRBJ2-1; D uncertain. This CDR3 is built from 12 residues. Germline-derived CDR1 and CDR2 are MNHEY and SVGEGT. The V end was cut by 2 bases, the J end by 6 bases, with 5 bases between. The CDR3: CASSYHINEQFF. CDR3 in DNA: TGTGCCAGCAGTTACCACATCAATGAGCAGTTCTTC.

The CDR3 protein is CAWSGGGGSDYGYTF. The DNA of the CDR3 is TGTGCCTGGAGTGGGGGAGGGGGTTCGGACTATGGCTACACCTTC. The genes are TRBV30 and TRBJ1-2; D may be TRBD1 (6 bases). Trimming cost V 1 base and J 3 bases, with 15 bases left between them. CDR3 length: 15 amino acids. Germline-derived CDR1 and CDR2 are GTSNPN and SVGIG (reference sequence).

This sequence joins TRBV4-1 and TRBJ2-3; TRBD2 matches at 8 bases. This CDR3 comprises 16 residues. CDR1 is MGHRA, CDR2 YSYEKL, per germline. The V and J ends lost 0 bases and 3 bases, in that order; junction bases with no gene match: 5. The CDR3 nucleotides are TGCGCCAGCAGCCAAGATAGCGGGGATGGAACAGATACGCAGTATTTT. This sequence encodes CASSQDSGDGTDTQYF.

The genes are TRBV6-2 or TRBV6-3 and TRBJ2-3; possibly TRBD1 for D (6 bases). The CDR3 runs 13 residues. The V end lost 8 bases, the J end lost 2 bases, and 11 bases lay between the germline ends. Per the germline V gene, CDR1 is MNHEY and CDR2 is SVGEGT. The CDR3 sequence is CASRRDNTDTQYF. The CDR3 bases are TGTGCCAGCCGCCGGGACAACACAGATACGCAGTATTTT.

The CDR3 reads CASSQPGQTGANVLTF. The CDR3 DNA sequence: TGTGCCAGCAGTCAACCGGGACAGACTGGGGCCAACGTCCTGACTTTC. V usage is TRBV28 and J usage is TRBJ2-6; 7 positions agree with TRBD1. J lost 2 bases, V lost 5 bases, and 6 bases had no gene match. The CDR3 contains 16 residues. Germline lookup yields CDR1 MDHEN and CDR2 SYDVKM. Full variable domain (remainder filled in from reference TRBV28 and TRBJ2-6): DVKVTQSSRYLVKRTGEKVFLECVQDMDHENMFWYRQDPGLGLRLIYFSYDVKMKEKGDIPEGYSVSREKKERFSLILESASTNQTSMYLCASSQPGQTGANVLTFGAGSRLTVL.

This chain uses TRBV3-1 (or the pseudogene TRBV3-2) with TRBJ1-2; 8 positions agree with TRBD1. The CDR3 consists of 15 residues. The junction had 12 bases not matched to a gene; V was cut back by 4 bases and J by 8 bases. Germline-derived CDR1 and CDR2 are LGHDT and YNNKEL (reference sequence). CDR3 sequence (DNA): TGTGCCAGCAGCCTTGCCGGGACAGGCGGCAGGGGCTACACCTTC. Translating gives CASSLAGTGGRGYTF.

The chain couples TRBV28 to TRBJ2-7; 9 bases map to TRBD1. Germline V gene data show CDR1 as MDHEN and CDR2 as SYDVKM. This CDR3 is 15 amino acids long. The ends lost 2 bases at V and 4 bases at J; junction bases unmatched: 6. DNA of the CDR3: TGTGCCAGCAGTTTAGCGGGACAGGGATCTTACGAGCAGTACTTC. It yields the protein CASSLAGQGSYEQYF.

The chain combines TRBV10-3 with TRBJ1-5; tentative D call: TRBD1 (6 bases). In germline, CDR1 is ENHRY, CDR2 SYGVKD. The CDR3 totals 18 residues. Trimming took 0 bases from V and 2 from J, leaving 17 bases between them. CDR3 sequence reads: CAISESGAVGGGNQPQHF. CDR3 in DNA: TGTGCCATCAGTGAGTCTGGAGCGGTAGGGGGAGGCAATCAGCCCCAGCATTTT.

This clone was found once. V is TRBV9 and J is TRBJ2-1; 12 nucleotides match TRBD1. The germline V gene encodes CDR1 SGDLS and CDR2 YYNGEE. Trimming removed 4 bases from V and 7 bases from J; junction bases left unmatched: 21. This CDR3 is built from 20 residues. The CDR3 bases are TGTGCCAGCAGCCCCCCCTCCGGAAGGGGGACAGGGGGCCTTCGGAATGAGCAGTTCTTC. This codes for CASSPPSGRGTGGLRNEQFF.

J is TRBJ1-2 and V is TRBV21-1; whether TRBD1, the table's D call, matches the DNA was not checked. TRBV21-1 is a recognized pseudogene. The CDR3 spans 15 residues. The CDR3 protein is CASSKWRTGRYGYTF. DNA for the CDR3: TGTGCCAGCAGCAAATGGCGGACAGGGCGCTATGGCTACACCTTC.

The V call is TRBV29-1, the J call TRBJ1-2; maybe TRBD1 (5 bases). The CDR3 spans 13 residues. CDR1 and CDR2 from the germline V gene are SQVTM and ANQGSEA. The CDR3 reads CSVKGSPNYGYTF. As DNA, the CDR3 is TGCAGTGTTAAGGGGTCCCCTAACTATGGCTACACCTTC.

CDR3 protein: CASSAETSSRVDTQYF. The CDR3 DNA follows: TGTGCCAGCAGCGCCGAGACTAGCAGCCGGGTGGATACGCAGTATTTT. The chain couples TRBV9 to TRBJ2-3, with TRBD2 matching over 7 bases. CDR3 length: 16 residues. Germline assignment: CDR1 SGDLS and CDR2 YYNGEE. Trimming took 3 bases from V and 6 from J; bases not matched to a gene: 13.

This chain uses TRBV11-3 with TRBJ1-1, with 7 positions matching TRBD1. Germline CDR1 is SGHNT and CDR2 is YENEEA. The junction had 4 bases not matched to a gene; V was cut back by 4 bases and J by 8 bases. This CDR3 region has 12 residues. In nucleotides, the CDR3 is TGTGCCAGCAGCTCAAACAGGGGCGAAGCTTTCTTT. Translation: CASSSNRGEAFF.

V gene TRBV19 combines with J gene TRBJ2-3, with 11 bases that match TRBD2. Trimming at V came to 9 bases and at J to 4 bases, leaving 9 bases not matched to a gene. The CDR3 is 15 residues long. Germline CDR1 reads LNHDA; CDR2 reads SQIVND (reference sequence). CDR3 loop: CASKKASGGPDTQYF. As DNA, the CDR3 is TGTGCCAGCAAAAAAGCTAGCGGGGGGCCAGATACGCAGTATTTT. Supplemented by reference TRBV19 and TRBJ2-3, the full variable domain reads DGGITQSPKYLFRKEGQNVTLSCEQNLNHDAMYWYRQDPGQGLRLIYYSQIVNDFQKGDIAEGYSVSREKKESFPLTVTSAQKNPTAFYLCASKKASGGPDTQYFGPGTRLTVL.

The chain carries TRBV28 and TRBJ1-2, with D hard to call. The germline gives CDR1 MDHEN, CDR2 SYDVKM. V dropped 11 bases and J dropped 5 bases, with 9 bases sitting between them. The length of the CDR3 is 10 residues. In nucleotides, the CDR3 is TGTGCCGCGCTCGGTTATGGCTACACCTTC. It yields the protein CAALGYGYTF.

The chain recombines TRBV7-9 with TRBJ1-6, with D unresolved. V was shortened by 5 bases and J by 0 bases, with 5 bases between the two germline ends. Germline assignment: CDR1 SEHNR and CDR2 FQNEAQ (reference sequence). The CDR3 length is 14 residues. The CDR3 loop reads CASSEDSYNSPLHF. CDR3 coding DNA: TGTGCCAGCAGCGAGGACTCCTATAATTCACCCCTCCACTTT.

The CDR3 region is CASRGGWSGGNTEAFF. The DNA for the CDR3 is TGTGCCAGTCGTGGGGGTTGGTCAGGGGGGAACACTGAAGCTTTCTTT. The chain couples TRBV19 to TRBJ1-1; 7 bases match TRBD1. This CDR3 comprises 16 residues. Germline CDR1 and CDR2: LNHDA and SQIVND (reference sequence). V gave up 8 bases and J gave up 1 base; unmatched junction bases: 13.